The entry below gives a single T cell receptor (beta chain) sequence along with its context. The antigen it binds to is not known. Base qualities are not at hand, and no much larger clone is one base apart. Library creation used the immunoSEQ multiplex PCR assay. A mixture of 60 forward primers for TCR Vbeta segments and 13 reverse primers for TCR Jbeta segments was used in the multiplex PCR. The CDR3 region of rearranged TCR beta genes was amplified from genomic DNA with a multiplex PCR assay. Amplified TCR beta libraries were sequenced as 87-base-pair reads on the Illumina HiSeq System. The authors' pipeline ran thus. A later analysis tallied some 79 million unique TCR beta chains across the 666 repertoires, and roughly 11 million of those chains were shared by two or more donors. Raw reads were error-corrected and collapsed into unique sequences with a nearest-neighbor algorithm that merged closely related sequences to remove PCR and sequencing errors. CDR3 sequences were aligned to IMGT reference sequences to assign V, D and J gene segments. For a sequence to be retained, a match of at least six nucleotides to both a V gene segment and a J gene segment was required. A rearrangement counted as productive if the CDR3 had no stop codons and remained in frame with V and J, and every other rearrangement counted as non-productive. Following IMGT convention, CDR3 was defined as the stretch from the second conserved V-encoded cysteine to the conserved J-encoded phenylalanine. The earlier analysis of some 550 of the donors excluded any sequence lacking an unambiguous match to a single V gene segment. In an earlier analysis of about 590 of the donors, a V segment was called functional when productive rearrangements were above 56.7%, and segregating when the standard deviation between donors exceeded 5%. A statistical classification framework was developed to diagnose cytomegalovirus status using the catalog of TCR beta chain sequences. A later analysis assigned V and J genes by comparing TCR nucleotide sequences with IMGT/GENE-DB human TR gene sequences. In a later analysis, CDR3 sequences and most-parsimonious VDJ recombination scenarios were assigned using the TCRdist pipeline. In a later analysis, each TCR beta chain was defined by its CDR3 amino acid sequence together with its V-gene family, and reads without a unique V-gene family were excluded. As a way to deal with suspected cross-contamination and a sequencing artifact, a later analysis dropped approximately 570 nucleotide sequences that were highly shared and had low generation probability. A later analysis calculated a clonal expansion index for each public chain from normalized within-repertoire ranks of inferred template counts. A later analysis computed generation probabilities with a VDJ recombination model fitted to out-of-frame rearrangements, and checked the results against IGoR. Hypergeometric tests were used in a later analysis to score TCR-TCR, TCR-HLA and TCR-CMV co-occurrence, with a repertoire-size bias correction applied to the TCR pairs. In a later analysis, false discovery rates were estimated by permuting HLA or CMV assignments 20 times. A later analysis grouped co-occurring TCRs with DBSCAN, adding TCRdist sequence similarity when clustering within HLA-allele-positive subsets. For co-occurrence clustering, repertoires with fewer than 30,000 or more than 120,000 public chains were excluded, along with roughly five repertoires with anomalous nucleotide sharing. The source is immuneACCESS, and TCRdb retained only in-frame sequences with V and J called. Part of the clones is not carried over; for the studies checked, unresolved V genes explain less than half of this, and the remainder is unexplained. That table supplies the V and J calls and clone size; D and trimming were determined from the DNA. For this sample there are about 84,000 clones; less than 80% appear just once. About 15% of the sample is taken by the ten largest.

The cohort consisted of 600 to 700 healthy bone marrow donors. At the time of sampling, all cohort members were nominally healthy, though unrecorded immune exposures were likely present. The donor was CMV seropositive and was included in the group of 250 to 300 seropositive cohort members. A peripheral blood sample was provided by each donor, and peripheral blood mononuclear cells were used for TCR beta sequencing. The Qiagen DNeasy Blood Extraction Kit was used to extract genomic DNA from the blood cell samples. The sample comes from a study of cytomegalovirus exposure and HLA in healthy donors (dated by TCRdb to between 2016 and 2019). A note on the overall study: An earlier analysis of some 550 of the donors reported 250 to 300 Gb of sequence data and roughly 110 million unique TCR beta sequences from some 180 million T cells. About 300 gigabases of sequencing data and approximately 93 million unique TCR sequences were included in an early release covering around 650 HLA-typed donors. Of the roughly 390 genotyped donors, approximately 80% fell in the genetic ancestry cluster associated with self-reported Caucasian donors. The study aimed to test whether signatures of past pathogen exposure could be identified by cataloging public T cell receptors. The T cell repertoires of 550 to 850 subjects were profiled by immunosequencing and related to cytomegalovirus serostatus. Along with the approximately 700-subject first cohort, a separate validation cohort of 120 different subjects was used. High-throughput TCR immunosequencing, statistical association of individual TCRs with disease status, and machine learning were combined to predict cytomegalovirus infection status. In a later analysis, previously published TCR beta repertoires from several hundred donors were re-analyzed and high-resolution HLA genotyping was added so that TCR occurrence patterns could be studied. In the later analysis, no new phenotypic data were used to find candidate immune exposures; instead, reliance was placed on TCR beta sequences and their occurrence across donors. To decide whether each TCR beta V gene segment behaved as functional or pseudogenic, an earlier analysis of 587 of the donors relied on high-throughput TCR beta sequencing. Donor age, sex, ethnicity and CMV serostatus were compiled together with the repertoire data. In a later genetic analysis, genome-wide SNP genotypes for about three fifths of the roughly 670 donors were used, and that subset was treated as a discovery cohort. Every repertoire in the discovery cohort had been generated on one and the same sequencing platform. HLA typing covered class I and class II loci at four-digit resolution. Typing coverage differed by locus: A, B, C, DRB1 and DQB1 were typed in about 629-630 donors, DQA1 in about 510, DPA1 in roughly 590, and DPB1 in 472. Roughly 5 DR-DQ haplotypes were treated as single units for association and clustering because of strong linkage in the cohort. On average, 235,054 unique TCR beta nucleotide sequences were sequenced per donor among 398 genotyped donors of the cohort, with roughly 18% of those sequences being non-productive. The research as a whole found: This cohort had only TCR beta chains sequenced, and the lack of alpha or paired-chain data limited which features could be detected. A later analysis found that HLA-associated TCR beta chains were more clonally expanded and had lower generation probabilities than equally common non-associated chains. A further reported finding was that TCR beta sequences accurately predicted the HLA-A and HLA-B alleles for most subjects in the first cohort. Specific HLA alleles were associated with roughly 16,000 TCR beta sequences at a false discovery rate of 0.05 in a later analysis. In a later analysis, several top co-occurrence clusters were reported to appear linked to parvovirus B19, influenza, CMV and Epstein-Barr virus. A later analysis found that TCR association rates varied across HLA loci, with DRB1 alleles showing the most associated TCRs and HLA-C alleles the fewest. The study listed 164 TCR beta chains as associated with cytomegalovirus. Correlated functional status among segregating V segments might reflect linkage disequilibrium, but an unknown experimental factor could not be ruled out. In both the original and validation cohorts, the classifier was reported to diagnose cytomegalovirus status with high specificity and sensitivity. A few of the identified cytomegalovirus-associated TCR beta chains were confirmed in vitro to be specific for cytomegalovirus antigens. V-gene and J-gene trimming of TCR beta chains was associated with a missense DCLRE1C variant in a later genetic analysis, and the association was replicated in an independent cohort. Immune exposure information for the cohort was limited to CMV serostatus. Most CMV-associated TCR beta chains appeared to be HLA-restricted in a later analysis, and the HLA associations seemed to be driven largely by CMV exposure. Because HLA typing was unavailable for some donors at each locus, only the typed subset was used in association tests. In an earlier analysis of approximately 600 of the donors, most TCR beta V segments were observed in productive rearrangements about 90% or about 30% of the time, broadly matching IMGT annotations. A later genetic analysis reported fewer N-insertions in productive TCRs among donors in an Asian-associated ancestry cluster than the 666-donor mean. Most TCR sequences were seen in very few donors, while some public TCRs were found in many individuals. Some IMGT-functional V segments, including TRBV6-2 and TRBV6-3, could not be distinguished by the 87-base-pair reads and were therefore excluded. Because counts were too low, roughly 17 rarely observed V segments, including chromosome 9 orphons, were left out of the earlier analysis of some 640 of the donors. A cluster of highly shared sequence variants was judged likely to represent a technical artifact of the sequencing pipeline. Roughly uniform sequencing depth across donors was assumed in presence/absence analyses, although this assumption may not hold. According to the authors, the approach could potentially be generalized to other disease states and immunological phenotypes. When HLA alleles, especially DR and DQ, strongly co-occurred, TCR associations were difficult to assign to individual alleles.

V loses 3 bases at its end and J loses 6 bases; junction bases beyond the gene matches: 13. CDR1 is given as WNHNN and CDR2 as SYGVQD, both from the germline V gene (reference sequence). Counted from cysteine to phenylalanine, this CDR3 has 19 amino acids. The sequence is cut down to CDR3 DNA, 57 bases in frame from base 1. In this chain, TRBV10-1 is recombined with TRBJ2-1, and TRBD2 matches 14 of the central bases. The specimen sequenced was PBMCs. The TCR was taken from a woman aged 40 to 55 in good health and CMV-seropositive. The CDR3 protein is CASSDMGLAGAGRSNEQFF. DNA sequence: TGCGCCAGCAGTGACATGGGACTAGCGGGAGCCGGGCGTTCCAATGAGCAGTTCTTC.